The clone carrying this TCR beta chain showed up many times. Its antigen is unknown. Each CDR3 protein is one row after TCRdb ran MiXCR on the 5' RACE reads. Of a few hundred thousand distinct CDR3 sequences in the sample, about 6.2% are singletons; the top ten hold approximately 16%. This CDR3 comprises 15 residues. Germline-derived CDR1 and CDR2 are DFQATT and SNEGSKA (reference sequence). V shed 7 bases, J shed 6 bases, and the junction held 12 bases outside the gene matches. The sample belongs to a study of T cells after yellow fever vaccination. The study, taken as a whole, reports: Overall, a small share of clonotypes was seen in both CD4 and CD8 compartments.

Sample: PBMCs, taken 5 days after the yellow fever booster vaccination. The sequence was collected from a man aged 25 to 40 who received the YFV17D yellow fever vaccine. The gene calls are TRBV20-1 and TRBJ2-3, with 11 nucleotides matching TRBD1. Here the CDR3 DNA reads TGCAGTGTCTGGACAGGGGGCAGACTAGCTGATACGCAGTATTTT. Encoded protein: CSVWTGGRLADTQYF.